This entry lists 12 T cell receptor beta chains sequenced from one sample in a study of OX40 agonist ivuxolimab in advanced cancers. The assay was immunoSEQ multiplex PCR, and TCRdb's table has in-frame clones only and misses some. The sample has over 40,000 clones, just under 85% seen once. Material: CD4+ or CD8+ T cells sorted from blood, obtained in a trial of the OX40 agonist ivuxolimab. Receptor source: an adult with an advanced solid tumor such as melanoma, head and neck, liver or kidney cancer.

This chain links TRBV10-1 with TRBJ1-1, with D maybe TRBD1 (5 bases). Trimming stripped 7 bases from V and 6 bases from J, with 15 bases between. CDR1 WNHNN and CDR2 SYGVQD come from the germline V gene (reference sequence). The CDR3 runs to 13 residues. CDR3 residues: CASTIGRGAEAFF. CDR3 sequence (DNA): TGCGCCAGCACCATCGGTAGGGGTGCTGAAGCTTTCTTT.

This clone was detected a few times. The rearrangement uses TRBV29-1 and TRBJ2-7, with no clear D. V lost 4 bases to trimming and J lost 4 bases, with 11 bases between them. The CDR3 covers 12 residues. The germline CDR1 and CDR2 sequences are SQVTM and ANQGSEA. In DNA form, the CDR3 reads TGCAGCGTTGGTGAAGCGAGATACGAGCAGTACTTC. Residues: CSVGEARYEQYF.

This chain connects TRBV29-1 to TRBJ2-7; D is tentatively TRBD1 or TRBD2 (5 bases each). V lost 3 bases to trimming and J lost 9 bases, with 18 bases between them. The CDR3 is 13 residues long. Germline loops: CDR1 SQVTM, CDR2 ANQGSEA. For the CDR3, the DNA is TGCAGCGTTGATCCAGGACTGGTTGGGGGGCAGTACTTC. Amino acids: CSVDPGLVGGQYF.

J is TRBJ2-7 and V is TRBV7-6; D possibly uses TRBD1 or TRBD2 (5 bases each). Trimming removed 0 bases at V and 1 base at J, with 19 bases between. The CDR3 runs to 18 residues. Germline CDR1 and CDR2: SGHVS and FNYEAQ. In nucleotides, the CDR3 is TGTGCCAGCAGCTTAGCTCCCTATTCCGGGACGGCATCCTACGAGCAGTACTTC. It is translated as CASSLAPYSGTASYEQYF.

The CDR3 bases are TGTGCCAGCAGCTTTTACCGGGTACGCAATCAGCCCCAGCATTTT. Translated, it gives CASSFYRVRNQPQHF. The chain is built from TRBV5-8 and TRBJ1-5; D not certain. There are 15 residues in the CDR3. The ends were cut back, 2 bases at V and 2 bases at J, with 11 bases in the middle. CDR1 and CDR2 from the germline V gene are SGHTS and YDEGEE.

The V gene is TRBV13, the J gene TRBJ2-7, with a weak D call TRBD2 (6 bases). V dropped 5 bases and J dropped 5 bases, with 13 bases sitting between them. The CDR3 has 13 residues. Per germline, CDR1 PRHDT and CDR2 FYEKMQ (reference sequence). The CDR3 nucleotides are TGTGCCAGCAGCGCAACTAGCCCCAACGAGCAGTACTTC. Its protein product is CASSATSPNEQYF.

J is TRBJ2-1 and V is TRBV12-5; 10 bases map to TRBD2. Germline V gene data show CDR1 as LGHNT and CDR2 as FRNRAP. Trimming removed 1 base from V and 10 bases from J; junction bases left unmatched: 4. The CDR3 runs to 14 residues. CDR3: CASGLEISGREQFF. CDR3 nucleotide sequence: TGTGCTAGTGGTTTGGAAATTAGCGGGAGGGAGCAGTTCTTC.

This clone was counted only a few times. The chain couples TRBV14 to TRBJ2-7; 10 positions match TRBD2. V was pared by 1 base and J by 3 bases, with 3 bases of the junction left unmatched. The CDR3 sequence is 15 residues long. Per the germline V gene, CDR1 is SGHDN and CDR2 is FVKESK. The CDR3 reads CASSQVGLAVYEQYF. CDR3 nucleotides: TGTGCCAGCAGCCAAGTCGGACTAGCGGTCTACGAGCAGTACTTC.

In DNA form, the CDR3 reads TGTGCCATGAGACAGGGAAAAGAGACCCAGTACTTC. This encodes CAMRQGKETQYF. The chain joins TRBV10-3 to TRBJ2-5; 7 bases match TRBD1. The CDR3 sequence is 12 residues long. CDR1 ENHRY and CDR2 SYGVKD come from the germline V gene. J gave up 3 bases and V 9 bases, and 4 bases lay outside the gene matches.

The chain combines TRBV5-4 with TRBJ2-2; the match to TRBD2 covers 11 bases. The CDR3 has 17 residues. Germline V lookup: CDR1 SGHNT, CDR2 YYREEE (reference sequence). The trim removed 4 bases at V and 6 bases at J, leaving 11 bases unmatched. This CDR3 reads CASSPAFSGRASGELFF. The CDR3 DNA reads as TGTGCCAGCAGCCCCGCCTTTAGCGGGAGGGCCTCCGGGGAGCTGTTTTTT.

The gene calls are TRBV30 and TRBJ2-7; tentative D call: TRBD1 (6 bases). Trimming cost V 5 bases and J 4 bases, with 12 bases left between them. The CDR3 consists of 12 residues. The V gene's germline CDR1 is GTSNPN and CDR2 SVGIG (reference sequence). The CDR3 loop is CAWARGIYEQYF. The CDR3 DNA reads TGTGCCTGGGCCAGGGGAATATACGAGCAGTACTTC.

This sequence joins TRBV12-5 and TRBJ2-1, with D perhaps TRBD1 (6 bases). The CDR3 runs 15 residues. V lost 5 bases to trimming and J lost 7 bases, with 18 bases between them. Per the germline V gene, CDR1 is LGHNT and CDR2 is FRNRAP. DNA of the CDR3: TGTGCTAGTGGTCCATCTAAGACAGGATTTAATGAGCAGTTCTTC. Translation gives CASGPSKTGFNEQFF.